The text below deals with one T cell receptor (beta chain). This sample stems from a study of PD-L1 blockade in urothelial cancer. Data came from immunoSEQ multiplex PCR; TCRdb stores just in-frame clones and leaves some out. The repertoire consists of about 100,000 clones, with roughly nine tenths occurring once and the leading ten covering approximately 0.88%. The CDR3 runs to 17 residues. Germline V gives CDR1 MDHEN, CDR2 SYDVKM. V was trimmed by 4 bases and J by 5 bases, leaving 23 bases between them. The sample here was PBMCs, taken around atezolizumab (anti-PD-L1) treatment. The V call is TRBV28, the J call TRBJ1-1; tentatively, D is TRBD1 (6 bases). The TCR was taken from a woman aged 80 or over with urothelial cancer. The CDR3 protein is CASSSPGRSKGGTEAFF. Written as DNA, the CDR3 is TGTGCCAGCAGTTCCCCGGGACGCTCTAAGGGGGGGACTGAAGCTTTCTTT.